This is a list of T cell receptor beta chains from one sample in a study of T cells in Graves' hyperthyroidism and ophthalmopathy. TCRdb re-called the multiplex PCR reads through MiXCR, storing one row per CDR3 protein. The sample holds approximately 480,000 distinct CDR3 sequences, about 20% seen once. The sequenced material came from blood. The receptors shown here come from a man younger than 35 with Graves' hyperthyroidism. Each CDR3 is given with its conserved first and last residue. The D gene is left open where the match is weak. A row's size may be missing; if present it is once, few, many or a size class.

. | TRBJ1-1 | TRBV12-3/TRBV12-4 | . | TGTGCCAGCAGTAGCAGCGAAGTGGGGCGCACTGAAGCTTTCTTT | CASSSSEVGRTEAFF
. | TRBJ1-1 | TRBV7-9 | few | TGTGCCAGCCACTCCGGGGTGGGCACTGAAGCTTTCTTT | CASHSGVGTEAFF
. | TRBJ1-5 | TRBV7-8 | many | TGTGCCAGCAGCTTAGCGACAGCTAGCAATCAGCCCCAGCATTTT | CASSLATASNQPQHF
TRBD1 | TRBJ1-2 | TRBV20-1 | many | TGCAGTGCTAGGGACAGGGAGAACTATGGCTACACCTTC | CSARDRENYGYTF
TRBD2 | TRBJ2-5 | TRBV20-1 | many | TGCAGTGCTAGAGATTGGCCTGATTCGGGCGCGGGAGGAGAGACCCAGTACTTC | CSARDWPDSGAGGETQYF
TRBD1 | TRBJ1-5 | TRBV20-1 | many | TGCAGTGCTAGGCGGGGACAGAATCAGCCCCAGCATTTT | CSARRGQNQPQHF
TRBD1 | TRBJ2-7 | TRBV7-8 | many | TGTGCCAGCAGCGTGCCGGGACAGCCCTCCTACGAGCAGTACTTC | CASSVPGQPSYEQYF
. | TRBJ2-5 | TRBV20-1 | few | TGCAGTGCTGGTGGGTTGGAGACCCAGTACTTC | CSAGGLETQYF
TRBD2 | TRBJ2-5 | TRBV30 | many | TGTGCCTGGAGTCCGGGGGGGGAGACCCAGTACTTC | CAWSPGGETQYF
TRBD1 | TRBJ2-5 | TRBV28 | few | TGTGCCAGCAGTTTTGGGACAGGACTCCAAGAGACCCAGTACTTC | CASSFGTGLQETQYF
. | TRBJ1-2 | TRBV28 | many | TGTGCCAGCAGTCCCACGGACGAGCCAGGCTATGGCTACACCTTC | CASSPTDEPGYGYTF
. | TRBJ2-3 | TRBV12-3/TRBV12-4 | . | TGTGCCAGTCTACGGTTGGGCCTTCTCGGGGATACGCAGTATTTT | CASLRLGLLGDTQYF
. | TRBJ1-5 | TRBV6-4 | many | TGTGCCAGCGAATTGGGACCAGGGCTTATGGGCAATCAGCCCCAGCATTTT | CASELGPGLMGNQPQHF
. | TRBJ1-5 | TRBV20-1 | . | TGCAGTGCTAGACCCGGGGCCCCTGAGGATCAGCCCCAGCATTTT | CSARPGAPEDQPQHF
. | TRBJ2-7 | TRBV27 | many | TGTGCCAGCAGTCCCGGGAAAGGCGGCTACGAGCAGTACTTC | CASSPGKGGYEQYF
TRBD2 | TRBJ2-5 | TRBV4-1 | . | TGCGCCAGCAGCCTCCTGACTAGCGGGGGGGAGACCCAGTACTTC | CASSLLTSGGETQYF
TRBD2 | TRBJ2-5 | TRBV11-2 | many | TGTGCCAGCAGCTTAGAGGGACTAGCGTCGAAGACCCAGTACTTC | CASSLEGLASKTQYF
. | TRBJ2-7 | TRBV11-2 | many | TGTGCCAGCAGAAGGGGGGGCATCAACGAGCAGTACTTC | CASRRGGINEQYF
TRBD2 | TRBJ2-7 | TRBV10-3 | many | TGTGCCATCAAGGCCGGGGGGGACGAGCAGTACTTC | CAIKAGGDEQYF